This entry lists 30 T cell receptor beta chains sequenced from one sample in a study of CD8 T cells in Susac syndrome. RNA amounts of roughly 0.45 to 1 ug underwent reverse transcription with random hexamers. One entry per CDR3 protein results from TCRdb running MiXCR on the immunoSEQ multiplex PCR reads. The sample lists 150,000 to 200,000 distinct CDR3 sequences; under 95% were seen once. The material sequenced was CD4+ T cells from PBMCs. Source of these receptors: a human donor with multiple sclerosis.

The chain couples TRBV12-3 or TRBV12-4 to TRBJ1-1; TRBD1 is a possible D gene (5 bases). The CDR3 extends over 15 amino acids. V gave up 2 bases and J gave up 1 base, with 11 bases separating them. CDR3 sequence (DNA): TGTGCCAGCAGTTTACAGGGCACCGAGAACACTGAAGCTTTCTTT. This gives the protein CASSLQGTENTEAFF.

This chain joins TRBV5-4 and TRBJ2-5; no firm D call. From germline, CDR1 is SGHNT and CDR2 YYREEE (reference sequence). V lost 5 bases and J 5 bases, leaving 13 bases between the germline ends. The CDR3 has 13 amino acids. The CDR3 bases are TGTGCCAGCAGTCCCGGACCAGACGAGACCCAGTACTTC. Translating it yields CASSPGPDETQYF.

V and J are TRBV18 and TRBJ2-7; D not resolved. The germline CDR1 and CDR2 sequences are KGHSH and LQKENI. CDR3 length equals 14 residues. The V gene lost 3 bases and the J gene lost 1 base, with 10 bases spanning the gap. CDR3 amino acids: CASSPPGRSYEQYF. The CDR3 region has the DNA TGTGCCAGCTCACCCCCAGGACGTTCCTACGAGCAGTACTTC.

The chain joins TRBV11-2 to TRBJ2-3, with D possibly called TRBD1 or TRBD2 (5 bases each). V was pared by 5 bases and J by 7 bases, with 25 bases between. CDR1 is SGHAT and CDR2 is FQNNGV in the germline V gene. This CDR3 region has 17 residues. CDR3 coding DNA: TGTGCCAGCAGCCCAAGCCTCCGGGACGCTTATGGAAATACGCAGTATTTT. It yields the protein CASSPSLRDAYGNTQYF.

This clonotype has a single count. The V and J genes are TRBV29-1 and TRBJ2-1; D remains ambiguous. Trimming removed 3 bases at V and 10 bases at J, with 13 bases between. Germline V CDR1 and CDR2: SQVTM, ANQGSEA. This CDR3 region has 12 residues. DNA for the CDR3: TGCAGCGTTGATCAGTCCAGGCAGGAGCAGTTCTTC. Its protein product is CSVDQSRQEQFF.

This clonotype was recorded once. This chain connects TRBV12-3 or TRBV12-4 to TRBJ2-5, with 8 nucleotides matching TRBD2. CDR3 length equals 15 residues. V was pared by 5 bases and J by 5 bases, with 10 bases of the junction left unmatched. CDR3 in amino acids: CASSQNRGGPETQYF. The CDR3 DNA reads TGTGCCAGCAGTCAAAATCGGGGGGGCCCGGAGACCCAGTACTTC.

V usage is TRBV12-3 or TRBV12-4 and J usage is TRBJ1-5, with TRBD1 matching 8 bases. The CDR3 loop spans 14 amino acids. J was trimmed by 8 bases and V by 5 bases; bases with no gene match: 8. This chain's CDR3 is CASSLRQGKKPQHF. In nucleotides, the CDR3 is TGTGCCAGCAGTCTGAGACAGGGGAAGAAGCCCCAGCATTTT.

The V call is TRBV20-1, the J call TRBJ2-1, with a weak D call TRBD2 (5 bases). The CDR3 sequence is 13 residues long. Trimming stripped 0 bases from V and 5 bases from J, with 8 bases between. CDR1 and CDR2 from the germline V gene are DFQATT and SNEGSKA (reference sequence). The CDR3: CSAREDLNNEQFF. As DNA, the CDR3 is TGCAGTGCTAGAGAGGACTTGAACAATGAGCAGTTCTTC.

This clonotype was observed a single time. V gene TRBV5-1 combines with J gene TRBJ1-3; no definite D call. The CDR3 is made up of 15 amino acids. The V gene's germline CDR1 is SGHRS and CDR2 YFSETQ. V was shortened by 0 bases and J by 0 bases, with 7 bases between the two germline ends. CDR3 DNA sequence: TGCGCCAGCAGCTTGGACAGATTCTCTGGAAACACCATATATTTT. Residues: CASSLDRFSGNTIYF.

This clonotype was detected once. This sequence joins TRBV18 and TRBJ2-7, with TRBD2 identical over 9 bases. CDR3 length: 13 amino acids. V was pared by 1 base and J by 5 bases, with 0 bases of the junction left unmatched. CDR1 is KGHSH, CDR2 LQKENI, per germline. The CDR3, as DNA: TGTGCCAGCTCACCACTAGCGGGAGACGAGCAGTACTTC. Encoded protein: CASSPLAGDEQYF.

The rearrangement joins TRBV3-1 to TRBJ1-1; no clear D gene. The CDR3 has 14 residues. V was cut by 1 base and J by 5 bases, with 11 bases left in between. Per the germline V gene, CDR1 is LGHDT and CDR2 is YNNKEL (reference sequence). The CDR3 loop is CASSQGTVGTEAFF. The CDR3, as DNA: TGTGCCAGCAGCCAAGGGACGGTGGGGACTGAAGCTTTCTTT. Using reference TRBV3-1 and TRBJ1-1 for the parts outside the CDR3, the full variable domain is DTAVSQTPKYLVTQMGNDKSIKCEQNLGHDTMYWYKQDSKKFLKIMFSYNNKELIINETVPNRFSPKSPDKAHLNLHINSLELGDSAVYFCASSQGTVGTEAFFGQGTRLTVV.

The genes are TRBV7-3 and TRBJ2-1; 8 bases are a match to TRBD2. Germline V gene lookup returns CDR1 SGHTA and CDR2 FQGTGA. V lost 5 bases and J lost 2; bases outside the gene matches: 5. The CDR3 runs 15 residues. CDR3 loop: CASSETGGTYNEQFF. In DNA, the CDR3 is TGTGCCAGCAGCGAGACGGGGGGGACCTACAATGAGCAGTTCTTC.

This chain connects TRBV5-1 to TRBJ1-1; D is unclear. V shed 1 base and J shed 1 base, with 5 bases lying between them. In germline, CDR1 is SGHRS, CDR2 YFSETQ. The CDR3 sequence is 13 residues long. The CDR3 region is CASSLPQNTEAFF. The CDR3 DNA sequence: TGCGCCAGCAGCTTGCCCCAGAACACTGAAGCTTTCTTT.

This chain connects TRBV28 to TRBJ2-2, with D maybe TRBD2 (5 bases). Germline V lookup: CDR1 MDHEN, CDR2 SYDVKM. V was clipped by 7 bases and J by 1 base, with 10 bases between them. There are 14 residues in the CDR3. The CDR3 region is CASNEGGNTGELFF. In DNA form, the CDR3 reads TGTGCCAGCAACGAAGGAGGGAACACCGGGGAGCTGTTTTTT.

Details on this clonotype: An end of the junction differs from the germline gene, which may be a read error. CDR3 sequence: CSARRAHANTEVFF. The CDR3 nucleotides read TGCAGTGCTAGGCGGGCCCATGCGAACACTGAAGTTTTCTTT. This sequence joins TRBV20-1 and TRBJ1-1; D not certain. This CDR3 is 14 amino acids long. The germline V gene encodes CDR1 DFQATT and CDR2 SNEGSKA (reference sequence).

This rearrangement joins TRBV29-1 to TRBJ2-6; D unresolved. Looked up from germline, CDR1 is SQVTM and CDR2 is ANQGSEA. V dropped 3 bases and J dropped 0 bases, with 3 bases sitting between them. The CDR3 contains 13 residues. In nucleotides, the CDR3 is TGCAGCGTTGATGTCTCTGGGGCCAACGTCCTGACTTTC. This sequence encodes CSVDVSGANVLTF.

This chain uses TRBV3-1 with TRBJ1-3; D gene ambiguous. The CDR3 is 18 residues long. Germline assignment: CDR1 LGHDT and CDR2 YNNKEL (reference sequence). V lost 1 base, J lost 0 bases, and 16 bases lay in between. CDR3 region: CASSQGPATASSGNTIYF. The CDR3 region has the DNA TGTGCCAGCAGCCAAGGTCCCGCGACGGCGAGCTCTGGAAACACCATATATTTT.

The V gene is TRBV5-1, the J gene TRBJ2-1, with D unresolved. Trimming pared 2 bases from V and 0 bases from J, leaving 9 bases between. The CDR3 totals 15 residues. Germline CDR1 SGHRS, CDR2 YFSETQ. The CDR3 region is CASSFSESSYNEQFF. The CDR3 DNA follows: TGCGCCAGCAGCTTTTCAGAGAGCTCCTACAATGAGCAGTTCTTC.

The chain links TRBV3-1 to TRBJ1-1, with D perhaps matching TRBD1 (5 bases). The ends were cut back, 4 bases at V and 8 bases at J, with 14 bases in the middle. This CDR3 region has 13 residues. Germline values: CDR1 LGHDT, CDR2 YNNKEL (reference sequence). This chain's CDR3 is CASSREGHREAFF. CDR3 sequence (DNA): TGTGCCAGCAGCCGAGAGGGGCATCGGGAAGCTTTCTTT.

The J gene is TRBJ2-1, the V gene TRBV5-1; TRBD2 aligns across 10 bases. Germline CDR1 reads SGHRS; CDR2 reads YFSETQ. The CDR3 runs to 15 residues. V was clipped by 0 bases and J by 6 bases; unmatched bases: 3. The CDR3 region is CASSLGLAGPNEQFF. In nucleotides, the CDR3 is TGCGCCAGCAGCTTGGGACTAGCGGGCCCCAATGAGCAGTTCTTC. Based on the CDR3 plus reference TRBV5-1 and TRBJ2-1, the full variable domain is KAGVTQTPRYLIKTRGQQVTLSCSPISGHRSVSWYQQTPGQGLQFLFEYFSETQRNKGNFPGRFSGRQFSNSRSEMNVSTLELGDSALYLCASSLGLAGPNEQFFGPGTRLTVL.

The J gene is TRBJ1-1, the V gene TRBV7-9; no definite D call. The V gene lost 5 bases and the J gene lost 4 bases, with 17 bases spanning the gap. From germline, CDR1 is SEHNR and CDR2 FQNEAQ (reference sequence). The CDR3 is made up of 15 amino acids. In DNA, the CDR3 is TGTGCCAGCAGCCCCCGCCGCCAGCGGGGCACTGAAGCTTTCTTT. This encodes CASSPRRQRGTEAFF.

The chain uses TRBV9 and TRBJ2-7; TRBD2 agrees at 10 bases. The CDR3 covers 19 residues. CDR1 is SGDLS, CDR2 YYNGEE, per germline. The ends lost 0 bases at V and 0 bases at J; junction bases unmatched: 12. CDR3: CASSVGPSGSGSSSYEQYF. CDR3 sequence (DNA): TGTGCCAGCAGCGTAGGGCCTAGCGGGAGTGGCTCCTCCTCCTACGAGCAGTACTTC.

The chain combines TRBV18 with TRBJ1-2; 8 nucleotides agree with TRBD1. Germline V gene data show CDR1 as KGHSH and CDR2 as LQKENI. The J segment lost 8 bases and the V segment lost 6 bases, leaving 8 bases of the junction unmatched. The CDR3 extends over 13 amino acids. This chain's CDR3 is CASSVQGAEGYTF. Here the CDR3 DNA reads TGTGCCAGCTCGGTCCAGGGGGCTGAAGGCTACACCTTC.

V gene TRBV3-1 combines with J gene TRBJ2-4, with D perhaps matching TRBD1 or TRBD2 (5 bases each). V lost 4 bases and J 8 bases, leaving 18 bases between the germline ends. Germline V CDR1 and CDR2: LGHDT, YNNKEL (reference sequence). This CDR3 spans 15 amino acids. The CDR3, as DNA: TGTGCCAGCAGCCCCATCCCGGGGAAGGGGCACATTCAGTACTTC. Protein product: CASSPIPGKGHIQYF.

The V and J genes are TRBV2 and TRBJ2-3, with D possibly matching TRBD2 (5 bases). Per the germline V gene, CDR1 is SNHLY and CDR2 is FYNNEI. Trimming took 6 bases from V and 8 from J, leaving 15 bases between them. This CDR3 is built from 13 residues. The CDR3 DNA sequence: TGTGCCAGCAGCTACGGCGGGTGGGGTACGCAGTATTTT. Its protein is CASSYGGWGTQYF. Full variable domain (rest looked up from reference TRBV2 and TRBJ2-3): EPEVTQTPSHQVTQMGQEVILRCVPISNHLYFYWYRQILGQKVEFLVSFYNNEISEKSEIFDDQFSVERPDGSNFTLKIRSTKLEDSAMYFCASSYGGWGTQYFGPGTRLTVL.

As DNA, the CDR3 is TGTGCCAGCAGCCCCAGCGGCAGGGATAACACAGATACGCAGTATTTT. It translates to CASSPSGRDNTDTQYF. V usage is TRBV7-9 and J usage is TRBJ2-3, with D possibly called TRBD1 or TRBD2 (5 bases each). The CDR3 runs to 16 residues. Germline loops: CDR1 SEHNR, CDR2 FQNEAQ (reference sequence). V was clipped by 5 bases and J by 2 bases, with 17 bases between them.

This chain connects TRBV18 to TRBJ2-1; D not resolved. This CDR3 has 14 amino acids. The germline V gene has CDR1 KGHSH and CDR2 LQKENI. Trimming removed 2 bases from V and 7 bases from J, with 12 bases in between. CDR3 sequence (DNA): TGTGCCAGCTCACCAGTGATGAGGATGAATGAGCAGTTCTTC. Translating gives CASSPVMRMNEQFF.

This clonotype was seen just once. The DNA for the CDR3 is TGTGCCATCAGTGAAACGCCAGGCCCGAACACTGAAGCTTTCTTT. This gives the protein CAISETPGPNTEAFF. The chain recombines TRBV10-3 with TRBJ1-1; unclear D gene. There are 15 residues in the CDR3. Trimming removed 3 bases from V and 1 base from J, with 12 bases in between. The germline V gene encodes CDR1 ENHRY and CDR2 SYGVKD.

This chain joins TRBV5-1 and TRBJ1-1; tentative D call: TRBD1 (5 bases). Trimming shortened V by 0 bases and J by 1 base, and 7 bases separated the two germline ends. The CDR3 is 14 residues long. The germline V gene has CDR1 SGHRS and CDR2 YFSETQ. CDR3 amino acids: CASSLEGQNTEAFF. The CDR3 DNA follows: TGCGCCAGCAGCTTGGAAGGACAGAACACTGAAGCTTTCTTT.

The chain recombines TRBV19 with TRBJ1-2; D is undetermined. Looked up from germline, CDR1 is LNHDA and CDR2 is SQIVND (reference sequence). The CDR3 loop spans 15 amino acids. The V end was cut by 10 bases, the J end by 0 bases, with 18 bases between. CDR3 region: CATLDRTDTNYGYTF. The CDR3 DNA reads TGTGCCACCCTCGATAGGACGGATACTAACTATGGCTACACCTTC.